This T cell receptor (beta chain) was retrieved from a study of shared T cell receptors in the human thymus. This clone came up once. Germline-derived CDR1 and CDR2 are MNHEY and SMNVEV (reference sequence). Trimming took off 1 base at V and 6 bases at J, with 15 bases between the two ends. The CDR3 runs 16 residues. Measured with immunoSEQ multiplex PCR; TCRdb has only the in-frame clones, and not every one. The table has a few hundred thousand clones, roughly 94% seen once; the top ten hold approximately 0.018%. This TCR was sampled from a human donor. J is TRBJ2-2 and V is TRBV27; no clear D gene. The sequenced sample consisted of thymocytes. The CDR3 nucleotides read TGTGCCAGCAGTTTATTTGTCAGCGCGGCGGCCGGGGAGCTGTTTTTT. Protein product: CASSLFVSAAAGELFF.